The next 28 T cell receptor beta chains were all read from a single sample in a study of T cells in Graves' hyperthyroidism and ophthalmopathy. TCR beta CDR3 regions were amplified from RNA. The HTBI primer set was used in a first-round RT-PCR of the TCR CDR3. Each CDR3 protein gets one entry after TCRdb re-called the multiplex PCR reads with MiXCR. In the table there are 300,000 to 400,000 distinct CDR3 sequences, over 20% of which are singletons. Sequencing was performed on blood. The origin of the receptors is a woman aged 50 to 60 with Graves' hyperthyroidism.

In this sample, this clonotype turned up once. CDR3 bases: TGTGCCACCAGCAAAGAACAGGGTTATCAGCCCCAGCATTTT. Protein: CATSKEQGYQPQHF. This rearrangement joins TRBV15 to TRBJ1-5; D is perhaps TRBD1 (6 bases). This CDR3 has 14 residues. Germline CDR1 is LNHNV and CDR2 is YYDKDF (reference sequence). The V gene lost 4 bases and the J gene lost 5 bases, with 12 bases spanning the gap.

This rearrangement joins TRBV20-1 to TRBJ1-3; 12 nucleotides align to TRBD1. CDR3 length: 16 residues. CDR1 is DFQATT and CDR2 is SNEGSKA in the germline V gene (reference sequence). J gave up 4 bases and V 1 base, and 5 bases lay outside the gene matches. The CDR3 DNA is TGCAGTGCTAGAGGGGGGACAGGGGGCTTCGGAAACACCATATATTTT. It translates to CSARGGTGGFGNTIYF.

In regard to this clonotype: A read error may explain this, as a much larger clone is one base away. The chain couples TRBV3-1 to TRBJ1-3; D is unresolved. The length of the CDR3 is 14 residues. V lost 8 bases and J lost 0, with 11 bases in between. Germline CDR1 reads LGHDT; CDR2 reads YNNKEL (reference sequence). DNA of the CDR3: TGTGCCAGCGACCGGGTTAGCTCTGGAAACACCATATATTTT. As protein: CASDRVSSGNTIYF.

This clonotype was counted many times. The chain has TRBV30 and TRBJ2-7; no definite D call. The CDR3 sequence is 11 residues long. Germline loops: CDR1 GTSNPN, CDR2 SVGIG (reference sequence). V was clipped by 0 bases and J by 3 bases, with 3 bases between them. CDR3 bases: TGTGCCTGGAGTGTGGTCTACGAGCAGTACTTC. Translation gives CAWSVVYEQYF.

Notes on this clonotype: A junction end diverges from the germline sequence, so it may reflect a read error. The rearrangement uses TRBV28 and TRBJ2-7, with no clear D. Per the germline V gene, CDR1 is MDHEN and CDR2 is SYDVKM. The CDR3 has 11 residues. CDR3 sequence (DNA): TGTGCCAGCTCAAGCTCCTACGAGCAGCACTTC. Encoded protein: CASSSSYEQHF.

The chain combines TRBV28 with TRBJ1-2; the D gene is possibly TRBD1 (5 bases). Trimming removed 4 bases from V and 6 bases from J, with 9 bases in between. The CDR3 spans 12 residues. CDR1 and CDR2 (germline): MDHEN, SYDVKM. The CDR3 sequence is CASSSQGDGYTF. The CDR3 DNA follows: TGTGCCAGCAGTTCCCAGGGAGATGGCTACACCTTC.

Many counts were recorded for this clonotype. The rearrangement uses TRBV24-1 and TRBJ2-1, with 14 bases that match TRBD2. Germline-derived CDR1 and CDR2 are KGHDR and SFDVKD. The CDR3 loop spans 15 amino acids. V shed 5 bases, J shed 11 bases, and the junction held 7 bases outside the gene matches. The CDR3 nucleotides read TGTGCCACCAGTGTTTCAGGACTAGCGGGAGGTAAGCAGTTCTTC. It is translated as CATSVSGLAGGKQFF.

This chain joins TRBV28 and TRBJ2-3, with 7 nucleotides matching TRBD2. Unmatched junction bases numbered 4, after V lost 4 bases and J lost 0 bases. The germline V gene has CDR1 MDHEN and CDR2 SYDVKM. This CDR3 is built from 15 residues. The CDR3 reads CASSSYSGSTDTQYF. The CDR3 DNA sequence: TGTGCCAGCAGTTCCTATAGCGGGAGCACAGATACGCAGTATTTT.

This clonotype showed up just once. Written as DNA, the CDR3 is TGTGCCAGCAGTTTTGATGCGGGGCAAGAGACCCAGTACTTC. Translation gives CASSFDAGQETQYF. The V call is TRBV12-3 or TRBV12-4, the J call TRBJ2-5, with D tentatively TRBD2 (6 bases). The CDR3 contains 14 residues. Trimming cost V 3 bases and J 2 bases, with 10 bases left between them.

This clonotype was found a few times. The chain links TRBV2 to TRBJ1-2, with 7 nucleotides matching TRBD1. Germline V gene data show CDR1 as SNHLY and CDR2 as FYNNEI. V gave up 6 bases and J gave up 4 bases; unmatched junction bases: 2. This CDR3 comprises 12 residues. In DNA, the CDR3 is TGTGCCAGCAGGGGGACAGCCTATGGCTACACCTTC. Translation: CASRGTAYGYTF.

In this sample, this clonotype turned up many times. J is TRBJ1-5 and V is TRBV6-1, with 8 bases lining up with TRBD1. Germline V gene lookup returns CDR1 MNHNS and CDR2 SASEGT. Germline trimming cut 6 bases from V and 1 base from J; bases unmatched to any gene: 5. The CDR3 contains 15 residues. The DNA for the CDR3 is TGTGCCAGCAGCAGGGACAGGTTAAGCAATCAGCCCCAGCATTTT. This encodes CASSRDRLSNQPQHF.

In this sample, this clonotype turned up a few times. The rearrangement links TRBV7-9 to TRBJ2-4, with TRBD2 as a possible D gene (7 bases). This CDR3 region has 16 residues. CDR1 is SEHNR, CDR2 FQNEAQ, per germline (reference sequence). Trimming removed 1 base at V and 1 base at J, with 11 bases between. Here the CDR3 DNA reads TGTGCCAGCAGCTTAGGAGGGGGGGCGGCCAAAAACATTCAGTACTTC. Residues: CASSLGGGAAKNIQYF.

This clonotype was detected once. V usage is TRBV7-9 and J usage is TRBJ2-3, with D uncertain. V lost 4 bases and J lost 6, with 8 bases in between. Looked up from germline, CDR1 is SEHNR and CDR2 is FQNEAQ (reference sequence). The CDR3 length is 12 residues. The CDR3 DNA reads TGTGCCAGCAGCTCTAGTGAGGATACGCAGTATTTT. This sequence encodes CASSSSEDTQYF.

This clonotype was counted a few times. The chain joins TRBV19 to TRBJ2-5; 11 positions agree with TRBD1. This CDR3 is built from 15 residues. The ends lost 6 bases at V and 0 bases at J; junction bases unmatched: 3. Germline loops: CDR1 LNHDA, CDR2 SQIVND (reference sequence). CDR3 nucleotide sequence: TGTGCCAGTAGCCGGGACAGGGGGTACCAAGAGACCCAGTACTTC. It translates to CASSRDRGYQETQYF.

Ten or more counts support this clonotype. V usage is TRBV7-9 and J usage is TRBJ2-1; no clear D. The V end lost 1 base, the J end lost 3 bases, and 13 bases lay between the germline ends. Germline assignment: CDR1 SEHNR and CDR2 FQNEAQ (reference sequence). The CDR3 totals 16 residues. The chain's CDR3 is CASSLVSWYHYNEQFF. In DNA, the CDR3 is TGTGCCAGCAGCTTAGTTTCCTGGTACCACTACAATGAGCAGTTCTTC.

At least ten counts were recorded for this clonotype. DNA for the CDR3: TGTGCCTGGAGCCGCGACGGAGTGGGCAATCAGCCCCAGCATTTT. Amino acid sequence: CAWSRDGVGNQPQHF. This sequence joins TRBV30 and TRBJ1-5; D uncertain. Trimming cost V 3 bases and J 2 bases, with 14 bases left between them. The CDR3 has 15 residues. Germline CDR1 and CDR2: GTSNPN and SVGIG (reference sequence).

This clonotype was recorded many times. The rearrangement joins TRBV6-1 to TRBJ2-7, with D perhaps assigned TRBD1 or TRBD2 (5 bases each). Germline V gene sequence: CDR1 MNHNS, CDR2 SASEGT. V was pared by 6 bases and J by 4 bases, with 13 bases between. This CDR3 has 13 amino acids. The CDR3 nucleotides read TGTGCCAGCAGATCCGGGACGCAATACGAGCAGTACTTC. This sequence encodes CASRSGTQYEQYF.

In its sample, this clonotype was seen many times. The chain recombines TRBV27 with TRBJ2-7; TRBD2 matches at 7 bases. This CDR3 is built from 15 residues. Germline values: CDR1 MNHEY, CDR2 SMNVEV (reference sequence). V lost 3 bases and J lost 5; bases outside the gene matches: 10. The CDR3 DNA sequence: TGTGCCAGCAGTTTCCTCCCGGGGGGAAGGCACGAGCAGTACTTC. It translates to CASSFLPGGRHEQYF.

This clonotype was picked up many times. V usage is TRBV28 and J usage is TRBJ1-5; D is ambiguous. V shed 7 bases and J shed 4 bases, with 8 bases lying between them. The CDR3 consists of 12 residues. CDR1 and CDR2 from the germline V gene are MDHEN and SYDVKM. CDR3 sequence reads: CASTTTNQPQHF. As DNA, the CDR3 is TGTGCCAGCACCACGACGAATCAGCCCCAGCATTTT.

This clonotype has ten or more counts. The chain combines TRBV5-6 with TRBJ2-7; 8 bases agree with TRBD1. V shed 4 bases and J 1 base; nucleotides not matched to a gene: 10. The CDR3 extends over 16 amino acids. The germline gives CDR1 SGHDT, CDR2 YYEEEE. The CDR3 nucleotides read TGTGCCAGCAGCACCGCGTACAGGGGGAGGTCCTACGAGCAGTACTTC. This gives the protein CASSTAYRGRSYEQYF. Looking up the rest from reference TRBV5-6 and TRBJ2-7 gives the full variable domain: DAGVTQSPTHLIKTRGQQVTLRCSPKSGHDTVSWYQQALGQGPQFIFQYYEEEERQRGNFPDRFSGHQFPNYSSELNVNALLLGDSALYLCASSTAYRGRSYEQYFGPGTRLTVT.

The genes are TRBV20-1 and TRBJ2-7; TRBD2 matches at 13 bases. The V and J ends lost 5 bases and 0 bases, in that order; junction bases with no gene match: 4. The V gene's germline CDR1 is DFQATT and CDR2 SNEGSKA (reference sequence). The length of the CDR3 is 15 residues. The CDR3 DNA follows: TGCAGTGCTGGGGGGACTAGCGGGATCTCCTACGAGCAGTACTTC. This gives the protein CSAGGTSGISYEQYF.

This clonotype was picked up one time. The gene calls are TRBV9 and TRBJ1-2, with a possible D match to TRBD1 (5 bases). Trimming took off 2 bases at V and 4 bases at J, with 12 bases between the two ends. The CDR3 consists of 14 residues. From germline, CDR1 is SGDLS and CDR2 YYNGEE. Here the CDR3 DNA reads TGTGCCAGCAGCGTTAGGGACTCCGGCTATGGCTACACCTTC. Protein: CASSVRDSGYGYTF.

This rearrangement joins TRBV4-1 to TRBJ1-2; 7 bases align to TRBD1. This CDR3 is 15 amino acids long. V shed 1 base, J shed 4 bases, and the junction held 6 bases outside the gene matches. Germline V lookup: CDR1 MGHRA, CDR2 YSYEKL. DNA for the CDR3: TGCGCCAGCAGCCAAGCCGGTACAGGGGTCTATGGCTACACCTTC. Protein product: CASSQAGTGVYGYTF.

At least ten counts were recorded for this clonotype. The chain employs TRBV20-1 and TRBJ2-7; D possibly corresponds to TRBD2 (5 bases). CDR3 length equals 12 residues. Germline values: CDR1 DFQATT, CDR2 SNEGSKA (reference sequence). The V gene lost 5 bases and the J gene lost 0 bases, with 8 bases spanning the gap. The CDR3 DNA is TGCAGTGCTCCGAGGGCCTCCTACGAGCAGTACTTC. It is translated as CSAPRASYEQYF.

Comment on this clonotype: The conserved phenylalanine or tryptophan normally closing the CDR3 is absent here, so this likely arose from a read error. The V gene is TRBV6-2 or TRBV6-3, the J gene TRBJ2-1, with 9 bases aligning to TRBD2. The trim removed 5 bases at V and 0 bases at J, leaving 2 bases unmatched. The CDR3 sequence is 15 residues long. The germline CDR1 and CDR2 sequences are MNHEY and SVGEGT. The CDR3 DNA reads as TGTGCCAGCAGTGCTAGCGGGGCCTCCTACAATGAGCAGTTCCTC. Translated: CASSASGASYNEQFL.

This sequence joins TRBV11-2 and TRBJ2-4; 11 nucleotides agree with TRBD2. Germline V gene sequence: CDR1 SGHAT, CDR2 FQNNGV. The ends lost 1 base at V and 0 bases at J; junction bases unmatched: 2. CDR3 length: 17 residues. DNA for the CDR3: TGTGCCAGCAGCTTAGGGGGACTAGCGGTAGCCAAAAACATTCAGTACTTC. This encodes CASSLGGLAVAKNIQYF.

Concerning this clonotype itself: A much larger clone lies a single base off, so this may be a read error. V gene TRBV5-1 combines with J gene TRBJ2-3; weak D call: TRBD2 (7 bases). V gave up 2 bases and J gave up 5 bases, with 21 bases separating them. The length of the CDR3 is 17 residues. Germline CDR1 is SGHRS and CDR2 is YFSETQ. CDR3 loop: CASSFDARGAVQDTQYF. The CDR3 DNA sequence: TGCGCCAGCAGCTTCGACGCTCGGGGGGCCGTGCAAGATACGCAGTATTTT. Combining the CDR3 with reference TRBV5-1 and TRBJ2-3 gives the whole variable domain KAGVTQTPRYLIKTRGQQVTLSCSPISGHRSVSWYQQTPGQGLQFLFEYFSETQRNKGNFPGRFSGRQFSNSRSEMNVSTLELGDSALYLCASSFDARGAVQDTQYFGPGTRLTVL.

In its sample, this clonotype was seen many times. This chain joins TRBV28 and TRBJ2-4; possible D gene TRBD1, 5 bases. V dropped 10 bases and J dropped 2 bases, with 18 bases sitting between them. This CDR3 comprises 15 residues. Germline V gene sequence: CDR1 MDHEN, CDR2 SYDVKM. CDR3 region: CATRSGSGSKNIQYF. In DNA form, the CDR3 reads TGTGCCACGCGCTCAGGGTCTGGGTCCAAAAACATTCAGTACTTC.